This TCR beta chain was documented in a study of cytomegalovirus exposure and HLA in healthy donors. About the study: Among approximately 390 genotyped donors, about 83% fell in the Caucasian-associated ancestry cluster.

Unmatched junction bases numbered 4, after V lost 5 bases and J lost 4 bases. CDR1 and CDR2 (germline): MNHEY, SVGAGI. This CDR3 is built from 13 residues. This PCR relied on a set of 60 Vbeta primers and 13 Jbeta primers. Clones were read by immunoSEQ multiplex PCR, and TCRdb kept only the in-frame ones, dropping some. The repertoire has about 150,000 clones, over 60% of them found once; the top ten carry over 2%. Study findings and constraints: CMV serostatus stood as the only immune exposure information on hand.

This clone was observed a handful of times. Its antigen remains unidentified. Input material: PBMCs. The genes are TRBV6-5 and TRBJ1-1; 7 nucleotides align to TRBD1. The TCR originated in a man in his forties or fifties in good health and CMV-seronegative. The CDR3 DNA follows: TGTGCCAGCAGTCAACAGGGGACCACTGAAGCTTTCTTT. Amino acid sequence: CASSQQGTTEAFF.